A single sample gave rise to the 24 T cell receptor beta chains below, sequenced in a study of lymphopenia after photon versus proton radiotherapy. Some clones are missing from TCRdb's copy, which holds only in-frame ones; the method was immunoSEQ multiplex PCR. The sample contains tens of thousands of clones, over 80% of which appear only once. The sequences come from peripheral blood, collected from a patient treated with proton-based radiotherapy. All receptors derive from a woman in her seventies with pancreatic cancer.

The CDR3 loop reads CASSRGGLEETQYF. Written as DNA, the CDR3 is TGTGCCAGCAGCCGAGGAGGGCTTGAAGAGACCCAGTACTTC. This sequence joins TRBV7-3 and TRBJ2-5; a possible D gene is TRBD2 (6 bases). This CDR3 is built from 14 residues. V lost 5 bases and J 3 bases, leaving 13 bases between the germline ends. The germline V gene has CDR1 SGHTA and CDR2 FQGTGA.

This clone occurred once. This rearrangement joins TRBV29-1 to TRBJ1-2, with 7 bases aligning to TRBD1. In germline, CDR1 is SQVTM, CDR2 ANQGSEA. The CDR3 is 13 residues long. Trimming removed 8 bases from V and 3 bases from J; junction bases left unmatched: 9. Here the CDR3 DNA reads TGCAGCTCAGGGAGCCAGGGGGACTATGGCTACACCTTC. Amino acids: CSSGSQGDYGYTF.

The chain uses TRBV11-2 and TRBJ1-1; D is ambiguous. Germline V gives CDR1 SGHAT, CDR2 FQNNGV. V was clipped by 6 bases and J by 1 base, with 3 bases between them. This CDR3 region has 11 residues. In DNA form, the CDR3 reads TGTGCCAGCAGAACGAACACTGAAGCTTTCTTT. Translation: CASRTNTEAFF.

J is TRBJ2-1 and V is TRBV4-3; 10 positions agree with TRBD2. This CDR3 has 19 amino acids. Germline CDR1 and CDR2: LGHNA and YSLEER. After removal of 0 bases from V and 1 base from J, the junction contained 9 bases not matched to a gene. The CDR3 here is CASSQEVGKLAGSYNEQFF. The CDR3 DNA is TGCGCCAGCAGCCAAGAAGTTGGAAAACTAGCGGGGTCCTACAATGAGCAGTTCTTC.

The chain joins TRBV7-8 to TRBJ2-7; 7 positions match TRBD1. The CDR3 consists of 20 residues. Germline V lookup: CDR1 SGHVS, CDR2 FQNEAQ. J was trimmed by 2 bases and V by 3 bases; bases with no gene match: 22. CDR3 in amino acids: CASSFISLTGVNPQAYEQYF. CDR3 in DNA: TGTGCCAGCAGCTTCATCTCCTTAACAGGGGTGAATCCCCAAGCCTACGAGCAGTACTTC.

In this sample, this clone turned up once. The gene calls are TRBV30 and TRBJ2-1; the match to TRBD2 covers 12 bases. Trimming removed 4 bases from V and 6 bases from J; junction bases left unmatched: 4. Germline V lookup: CDR1 GTSNPN, CDR2 SVGIG (reference sequence). The CDR3 consists of 14 residues. The CDR3 nucleotides are TGTGCCTGGACTCGGACTAGCGGGACCAATGAGCAGTTCTTC. Protein sequence: CAWTRTSGTNEQFF. The complete variable domain, with remaining parts taken from reference TRBV30 and TRBJ2-1, reads SQTIHQWPATLVQPVGSPLSLECTVEGTSNPNLYWYRQAAGRGLQLLFYSVGIGQISSEVPQNLSASRPQDRQFILSSKKLLLSDSGFYLCAWTRTSGTNEQFFGPGTRLTVL.

The chain carries TRBV7-2 and TRBJ1-1, with 7 bases identical to TRBD1. Germline V CDR1 and CDR2: SGHTA, FQGNSA. The CDR3 length is 14 residues. V was pared by 5 bases and J by 6 bases, with 9 bases of the junction left unmatched. The CDR3 is CASSPSWDRPEAFF. The CDR3 DNA sequence: TGTGCCAGCAGCCCAAGTTGGGACAGACCTGAAGCTTTCTTT.

The chain has TRBV7-9 and TRBJ2-7; D uncertain. CDR1 SEHNR and CDR2 FQNEAQ come from the germline V gene (reference sequence). This CDR3 contains 11 residues. The ends were cut back, 7 bases at V and 6 bases at J, with 10 bases in the middle. The CDR3 nucleotides read TGTGCCAGCACCCGGTGGGCCGAGCAGTACTTC. Its translation: CASTRWAEQYF.

The CDR3 coding sequence is TGTGCCAGCAGCCCCCGGACTAGCGCGGGGGCAGATACGCAGTATTTT. This translates into CASSPRTSAGADTQYF. The chain combines TRBV7-8 with TRBJ2-3, with 9 bases that match TRBD2. The germline V gene encodes CDR1 SGHVS and CDR2 FQNEAQ. CDR3 length: 16 residues. V lost 5 bases and J lost 4; bases outside the gene matches: 10. Variable domain in full (rest from reference TRBV7-8 and TRBJ2-3): GAGVSQSPRYKVAKRGQDVALRCDPISGHVSLFWYQQALGQGPEFLTYFQNEAQLDKSGLPSDRFFAERPEGSVSTLKIQRTQQEDSAVYLCASSPRTSAGADTQYFGPGTRLTVL.

The rearrangement uses TRBV11-1 and TRBJ2-1, with D possibly TRBD2 on 6 matching bases. The CDR3 sequence is 14 residues long. V gave up 1 base and J gave up 5 bases, with 9 bases separating them. CDR1 and CDR2 (germline): SGHAT, FQDESV (reference sequence). In DNA form, the CDR3 reads TGTGCCAGCAGCTTAGAGGAGGGGAACAATGAGCAGTTCTTC. As protein: CASSLEEGNNEQFF.

J is TRBJ2-7 and V is TRBV7-2; D might be TRBD2 (5 bases). The CDR3 has 14 amino acids. Germline CDR1 reads SGHTA; CDR2 reads FQGNSA. Trimming took 5 bases from V and 3 from J, leaving 14 bases between them. CDR3 bases: TGTGCCAGCAGCGCGGTTGGAGGACGCTACGAGCAGTACTTC. This sequence encodes CASSAVGGRYEQYF.

The V gene is TRBV5-1, the J gene TRBJ1-4; perhaps TRBD1 as D (5 bases). Trimming shortened V by 0 bases and J by 1 base, and 7 bases separated the two germline ends. From germline, CDR1 is SGHRS and CDR2 YFSETQ. The CDR3 totals 15 residues. CDR3 coding DNA: TGCGCCAGCAGCTTGGCCCAGGGAACTAATGAAAAACTGTTTTTT. Translation gives CASSLAQGTNEKLFF.

This clone has just a few counts. CDR3 protein: CASSLVNTIYF. The CDR3 DNA reads as TGTGCCAGCAGTTTGGTGAACACCATATATTTT. The V call is TRBV28, the J call TRBJ1-3; no definite D call. This CDR3 has 11 amino acids. The V gene lost 3 bases and the J gene lost 7 bases, with 4 bases spanning the gap. Germline CDR1 MDHEN, CDR2 SYDVKM.

This chain links TRBV4-2 with TRBJ2-7, with D possibly called TRBD1 or TRBD2 (5 bases each). V was clipped by 4 bases and J by 1 base, with 20 bases between them. Germline loops: CDR1 LGHNA, CDR2 YNFKEQ. This CDR3 is 17 amino acids long. The CDR3 spells CASSLYTGPPLSYEQYF. The CDR3 DNA reads as TGTGCCAGCAGCCTGTATACGGGACCTCCTTTATCCTACGAGCAGTACTTC.

The V and J genes are TRBV7-9 and TRBJ2-2; D unclear. The CDR3 contains 15 residues. V lost 4 bases, J lost 0 bases, and 9 bases lay in between. Germline CDR1 is SEHNR and CDR2 is FQNEAQ (reference sequence). This CDR3 is CASSSLRSNTGELFF. CDR3 sequence (DNA): TGTGCCAGCAGCTCTCTACGTTCGAACACCGGGGAGCTGTTTTTT. The full variable domain, in which reference TRBV7-9 and TRBJ2-2 provide the parts outside the CDR3, is DTGVSQNPRHKITKRGQNVTFRCDPISEHNRLYWYRQTLGQGPEFLTYFQNEAQLEKSRLLSDRFSAERPKGSFSTLEIQRTEQGDSAMYLCASSSLRSNTGELFFGEGSRLTVL.

This clone was counted a single time. The chain recombines TRBV6-5 with TRBJ1-6; D not certain. The CDR3 runs 15 residues. V lost 6 bases and J lost 5, with 14 bases in between. Germline V CDR1 and CDR2: MNHEY, SVGAGI. The chain's CDR3 is CASRQDNRNNSPLHF. The CDR3 DNA sequence: TGTGCCAGCAGACAAGACAATCGAAATAATTCACCCCTCCACTTT.

The chain has TRBV11-2 and TRBJ1-5, with D uncertain. Per germline, CDR1 SGHAT and CDR2 FQNNGV. V lost 5 bases to trimming and J lost 7 bases, with 9 bases between them. CDR3 length: 12 amino acids. The CDR3 loop is CASSRVGQPQHF. The CDR3 nucleotides are TGTGCCAGCAGCCGCGTCGGGCAGCCCCAGCATTTT.

The chain is built from TRBV9 and TRBJ1-2; D ambiguous. The length of the CDR3 is 11 residues. CDR1 SGDLS and CDR2 YYNGEE come from the germline V gene. The V gene lost 0 bases and the J gene lost 6 bases, with 3 bases spanning the gap. DNA for the CDR3: TGTGCCAGCAGCGTAGTACATGGCTACACCTTC. Its translation is CASSVVHGYTF.

The chain carries TRBV27 and TRBJ1-2; D gene ambiguous. V shed 2 bases and J shed 4 bases, with 11 bases lying between them. The CDR3 covers 14 residues. The germline CDR1 and CDR2 sequences are MNHEY and SMNVEV (reference sequence). Here the CDR3 DNA reads TGTGCCAGCAGTTTACGCGGGATCAGCTATGGCTACACCTTC. Translated, it gives CASSLRGISYGYTF.

The chain is built from TRBV19 and TRBJ2-1; D unresolved. Deletions cut 3 bases from V and 10 bases from J, with 16 bases between. There are 14 residues in the CDR3. Germline V CDR1 and CDR2: LNHDA, SQIVND (reference sequence). CDR3 loop: CASSISRRVGEQFF. CDR3 DNA sequence: TGTGCCAGTAGTATTTCTAGACGGGTCGGGGAGCAGTTCTTC.

This chain links TRBV7-9 with TRBJ2-1, with TRBD2 matching over 10 bases. Germline CDR1 reads SEHNR; CDR2 reads FQNEAQ (reference sequence). The CDR3 sequence is 14 residues long. V lost 5 bases and J lost 7; bases outside the gene matches: 5. CDR3 region: CASSASGSTNEQFF. CDR3 DNA: TGTGCCAGCAGCGCTAGCGGGAGTACAAATGAGCAGTTCTTC.

This clone was found a few times. This CDR3 is CASIGGGRASEQYF. The CDR3 DNA reads as TGTGCCAGTATCGGCGGCGGGAGGGCGAGCGAGCAGTACTTC. V is TRBV19 and J is TRBJ2-7, with TRBD2 matching over 9 bases. The V segment lost 7 bases and the J segment 6 bases; nucleotides outside the gene matches: 10. The CDR3 spans 14 residues. Germline CDR1 and CDR2: LNHDA and SQIVND (reference sequence).

This chain joins TRBV11-2 and TRBJ2-1; 10 bases agree with TRBD1. Germline-derived CDR1 and CDR2 are SGHAT and FQNNGV. The V and J ends lost 8 bases and 7 bases, in that order; junction bases with no gene match: 5. The CDR3 extends over 13 amino acids. In DNA, the CDR3 is TGTGCCAGCGGAGACAGGGGGCTAAATGAGCAGTTCTTC. It codes for CASGDRGLNEQFF.

V is TRBV9 and J is TRBJ2-3; D perhaps matches TRBD1 (6 bases). V lost 4 bases to trimming and J lost 6 bases, with 18 bases between them. Germline V gene sequence: CDR1 SGDLS, CDR2 YYNGEE. The CDR3 spans 15 residues. The DNA of the CDR3 is TGTGCCAGCAGCCTTCGGGACAAACCGGAGGATACGCAGTATTTT. Translation: CASSLRDKPEDTQYF.